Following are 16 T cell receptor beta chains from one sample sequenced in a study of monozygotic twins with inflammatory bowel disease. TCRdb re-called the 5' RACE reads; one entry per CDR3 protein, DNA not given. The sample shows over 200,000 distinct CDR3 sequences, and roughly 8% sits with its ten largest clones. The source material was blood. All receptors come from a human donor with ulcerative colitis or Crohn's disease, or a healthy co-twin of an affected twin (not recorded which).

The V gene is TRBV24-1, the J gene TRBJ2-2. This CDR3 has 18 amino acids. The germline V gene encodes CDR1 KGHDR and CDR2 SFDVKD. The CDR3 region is CATSDLQWGFTNTGELFF.

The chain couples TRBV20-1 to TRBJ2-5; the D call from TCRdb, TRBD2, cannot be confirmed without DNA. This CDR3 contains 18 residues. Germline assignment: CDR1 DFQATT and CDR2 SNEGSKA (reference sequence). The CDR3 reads CSARDQASGRPQAGTQYF.

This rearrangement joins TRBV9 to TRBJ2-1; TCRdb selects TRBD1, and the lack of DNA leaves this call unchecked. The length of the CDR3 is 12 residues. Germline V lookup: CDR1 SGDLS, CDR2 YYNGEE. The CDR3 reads CASSQQGTGQFF. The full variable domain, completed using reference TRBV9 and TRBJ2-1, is DSGVTQTPKHLITATGQRVTLRCSPRSGDLSVYWYQQSLDQGLQFLIQYYNGEERAKGNILERFSAQQFPDLHSELNLSSLELGDSALYFCASSQQGTGQFFGPGTRLTVL.

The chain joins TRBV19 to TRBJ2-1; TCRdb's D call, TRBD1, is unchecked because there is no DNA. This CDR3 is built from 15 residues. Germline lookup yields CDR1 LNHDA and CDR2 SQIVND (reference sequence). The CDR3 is CASRRGTGSYNEQFF.

The CDR3 is CASSGVGRGRPYEQYF. The chain has TRBV19 and TRBJ2-7. The CDR3 is 16 residues long. In germline, CDR1 is LNHDA, CDR2 SQIVND (reference sequence).

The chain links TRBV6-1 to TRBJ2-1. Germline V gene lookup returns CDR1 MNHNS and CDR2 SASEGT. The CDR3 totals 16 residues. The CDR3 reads CASSEALRLMYNEQFF.

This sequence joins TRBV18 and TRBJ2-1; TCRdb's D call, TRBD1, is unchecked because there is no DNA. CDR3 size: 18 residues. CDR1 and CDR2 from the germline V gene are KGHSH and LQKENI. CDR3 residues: CASSLTHYTPGPYNEQFF.

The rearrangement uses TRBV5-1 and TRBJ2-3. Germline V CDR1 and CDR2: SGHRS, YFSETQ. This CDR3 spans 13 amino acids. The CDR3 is CASSLRELDTQYF. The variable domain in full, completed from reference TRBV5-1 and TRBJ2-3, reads KAGVTQTPRYLIKTRGQQVTLSCSPISGHRSVSWYQQTPGQGLQFLFEYFSETQRNKGNFPGRFSGRQFSNSRSEMNVSTLELGDSALYLCASSLRELDTQYFGPGTRLTVL.

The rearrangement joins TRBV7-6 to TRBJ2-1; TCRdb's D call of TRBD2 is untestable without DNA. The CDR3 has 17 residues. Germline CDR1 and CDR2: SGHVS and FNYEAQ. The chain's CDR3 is CASSAPGTSGRANEQFF. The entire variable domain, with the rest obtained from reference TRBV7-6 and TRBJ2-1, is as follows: GAGVSQSPRYKVTKRGQDVALRCDPISGHVSLYWYRQALGQGPEFLTYFNYEAQQDKSGLPNDRFSAERPEGSISTLTIQRTEQRDSAMYRCASSAPGTSGRANEQFFGPGTRLTVL.

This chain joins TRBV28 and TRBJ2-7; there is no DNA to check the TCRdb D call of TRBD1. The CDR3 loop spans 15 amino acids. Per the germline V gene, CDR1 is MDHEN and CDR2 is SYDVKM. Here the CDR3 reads CASSTHRDRAYEQYF.

CDR3 sequence reads: CASSLAGDNEQFF. The chain uses TRBV7-9 and TRBJ2-1; as DNA is missing, the TRBD1 call by TCRdb cannot be tested. Germline V gene sequence: CDR1 SEHNR, CDR2 FQNEAQ (reference sequence). The CDR3 loop spans 13 amino acids.

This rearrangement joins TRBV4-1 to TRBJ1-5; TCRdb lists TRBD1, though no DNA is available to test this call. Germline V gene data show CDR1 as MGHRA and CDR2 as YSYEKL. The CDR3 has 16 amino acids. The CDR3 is CASSLWGQGVDQPQHF.

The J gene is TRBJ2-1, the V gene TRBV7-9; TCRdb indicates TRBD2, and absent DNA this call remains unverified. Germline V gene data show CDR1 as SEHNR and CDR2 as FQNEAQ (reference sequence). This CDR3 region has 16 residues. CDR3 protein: CASSLVGGASYNEQFF.

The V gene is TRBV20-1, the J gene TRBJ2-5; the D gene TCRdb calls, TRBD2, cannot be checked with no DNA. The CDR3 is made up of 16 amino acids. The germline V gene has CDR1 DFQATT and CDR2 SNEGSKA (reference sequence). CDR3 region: CSARLASGSIQETQYF.

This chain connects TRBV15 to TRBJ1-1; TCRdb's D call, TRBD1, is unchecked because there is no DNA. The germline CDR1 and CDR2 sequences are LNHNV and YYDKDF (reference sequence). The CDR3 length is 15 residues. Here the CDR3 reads CATSRDRLGGTEAFF. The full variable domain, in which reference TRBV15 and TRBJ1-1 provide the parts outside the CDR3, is DAMVIQNPRYQVTQFGKPVTLSCSQTLNHNVMYWYQQKSSQAPKLLFHYYDKDFNNEADTPDNFQSRRPNTSFCFLDIRSPGLGDTAMYLCATSRDRLGGTEAFFGQGTRLTVV.

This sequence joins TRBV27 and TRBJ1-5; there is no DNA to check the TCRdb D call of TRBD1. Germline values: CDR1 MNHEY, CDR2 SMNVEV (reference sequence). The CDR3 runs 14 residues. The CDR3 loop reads CASGGTRGNQPQHF.